These 14 T cell receptor beta chains share one sample of origin, sequenced in a study of CD8 T cells in Susac syndrome. Reverse transcription of roughly 0.5 to 1 ug RNA was carried out with random hexamers. TCRdb re-analysed the immunoSEQ multiplex PCR reads in MiXCR, keeping a single row per CDR3 protein. The sample carries about 150,000 distinct CDR3 sequences, approximately 94% recorded once. Specimen: CD4+ T cells from PBMCs. These receptors came from a human donor in good health.

This clonotype was detected a few times. The J gene is TRBJ2-7, the V gene TRBV19; 9 nucleotides match TRBD1. The germline CDR1 and CDR2 sequences are LNHDA and SQIVND (reference sequence). After removal of 4 bases from V and 4 bases from J, the junction contained 5 bases not matched to a gene. This CDR3 is built from 14 residues. DNA of the CDR3: TGTGCCAGTAGTAGCGGACAGGGGCCGTACGAGCAGTACTTC. The encoded protein is CASSSGQGPYEQYF. The full variable domain, its missing parts supplied by reference TRBV19 and TRBJ2-7, is DGGITQSPKYLFRKEGQNVTLSCEQNLNHDAMYWYRQDPGQGLRLIYYSQIVNDFQKGDIAEGYSVSREKKESFPLTVTSAQKNPTAFYLCASSSGQGPYEQYFGPGTRLTVT.

This sequence joins TRBV20-1 and TRBJ2-3; tentative D call: TRBD1 (5 bases). The CDR3 totals 12 residues. V was clipped by 3 bases and J by 5 bases, with 9 bases between them. CDR1 DFQATT and CDR2 SNEGSKA come from the germline V gene (reference sequence). CDR3 amino acids: CSARPGLDTQYF. The CDR3 region has the DNA TGCAGTGCTAGGCCAGGGTTAGATACGCAGTATTTT.

CDR3 sequence reads: CASSVEGGNGYTF. DNA of the CDR3: TGTGCCAGCAGCGTAGAAGGAGGTAATGGCTACACCTTC. V is TRBV9 and J is TRBJ1-2; no reliable D call. Germline CDR1 and CDR2: SGDLS and YYNGEE. The CDR3 sequence is 13 residues long. Trimming removed 0 bases from V and 6 bases from J, with 9 bases in between.

The V and J genes are TRBV7-2 and TRBJ1-5, with 8 bases identical to TRBD1. The CDR3 is made up of 14 amino acids. The germline gives CDR1 SGHTA, CDR2 FQGNSA. V was clipped by 5 bases and J by 7 bases; unmatched bases: 7. CDR3 sequence: CASSPGQGGQPQHF. As DNA, the CDR3 is TGTGCCAGCAGCCCAGGACAGGGCGGACAGCCCCAGCATTTT.

The chain employs TRBV29-1 and TRBJ2-7, with D possibly TRBD2 on 5 matching bases. This CDR3 is built from 13 residues. V was shortened by 4 bases and J by 4 bases, with 14 bases between the two germline ends. Germline CDR1 is SQVTM and CDR2 is ANQGSEA. CDR3 in amino acids: CSVVGIQTYEQYF. The CDR3, as DNA: TGCAGCGTTGTCGGGATCCAGACGTACGAGCAGTACTTC.

The rearrangement uses TRBV12-3 or TRBV12-4 and TRBJ1-2; 10 bases are a match to TRBD1. V gave up 1 base and J gave up 4 bases; unmatched junction bases: 9. The CDR3 sequence is 17 residues long. The CDR3 sequence: CASSLDGGQGTIYGYTF. The CDR3 nucleotides are TGTGCCAGCAGTTTAGACGGGGGACAGGGGACTATCTATGGCTACACCTTC.

V is TRBV4-1 and J is TRBJ2-1, with D uncertain. This CDR3 comprises 15 residues. Germline CDR1 is MGHRA and CDR2 is YSYEKL. Trimming stripped 1 base from V and 2 bases from J, with 9 bases between. The CDR3 DNA follows: TGCGCCAGCAGCCAAGGCGGTGAAGCCTACAATGAGCAGTTCTTC. Encoded protein: CASSQGGEAYNEQFF.

V gene TRBV6-5 combines with J gene TRBJ2-1; 9 nucleotides match TRBD2. Germline loops: CDR1 MNHEY, CDR2 SVGAGI. The CDR3 sequence is 13 residues long. With V trimmed by 8 bases and J by 8 bases, 7 bases remained unmatched. In DNA form, the CDR3 reads TGTGCCAGCGGGCGCGGGAGGGCAGATGAGCAGTTCTTC. Translation gives CASGRGRADEQFF.

The chain combines TRBV6-1 with TRBJ1-5; tentatively, D is TRBD1 (6 bases). The CDR3 contains 18 residues. CDR1 and CDR2 (germline): MNHNS, SASEGT. The V gene lost 6 bases and the J gene lost 0 bases, with 21 bases spanning the gap. CDR3 bases: TGTGCCAGCAGCCAAGGCCTTACAGGGAGATTTAGCAATCAGCCCCAGCATTTT. Its translation: CASSQGLTGRFSNQPQHF.

The V call is TRBV28, the J call TRBJ1-4; D perhaps matches TRBD1 (6 bases). Trimming cost V 6 bases and J 8 bases, with 16 bases left between them. Germline V CDR1 and CDR2: MDHEN, SYDVKM. The CDR3 is 14 residues long. This CDR3 is CASRGTGRQEKLFF. The CDR3 DNA reads as TGTGCCAGCAGGGGAACAGGGCGCCAAGAAAAACTGTTTTTT.

This chain uses TRBV3-1 with TRBJ1-2; a possible D gene is TRBD1 (5 bases). Germline assignment: CDR1 LGHDT and CDR2 YNNKEL (reference sequence). The CDR3 loop spans 15 amino acids. With 0 bases removed from V and 4 bases from J, the gap between germline ends came to 12 bases. In DNA form, the CDR3 reads TGTGCCAGCAGCCAAGATAGAGGGGTGGTCTATGGCTACACCTTC. It is translated as CASSQDRGVVYGYTF.

The rearrangement links TRBV3-1 to TRBJ2-7, with D perhaps matching TRBD2 (7 bases). With 8 bases removed from V and 6 bases from J, the gap between germline ends came to 14 bases. Looked up from germline, CDR1 is LGHDT and CDR2 is YNNKEL (reference sequence). This CDR3 is 12 amino acids long. The CDR3: CASLGGRGEQYF. The CDR3 DNA follows: TGTGCCAGCCTCGGGGGGCGAGGCGAGCAGTACTTC.

The chain employs TRBV19 and TRBJ1-1; 9 bases map to TRBD1. The CDR3 spans 13 residues. Trimming removed 7 bases from V and 4 bases from J; junction bases left unmatched: 4. The V gene's germline CDR1 is LNHDA and CDR2 SQIVND (reference sequence). The CDR3 loop is CASTGQGFTEAFF. CDR3 bases: TGTGCCAGTACGGGACAGGGCTTCACTGAAGCTTTCTTT.

The chain joins TRBV7-6 to TRBJ2-2; D may be TRBD2 (6 bases). There are 14 residues in the CDR3. Germline V gene sequence: CDR1 SGHVS, CDR2 FNYEAQ. With 5 bases removed from V and 8 bases from J, the gap between germline ends came to 15 bases. The DNA of the CDR3 is TGTGCCAGCAGCATGGGACTCCCCGGGGGGGAGCTGTTTTTT. Translation gives CASSMGLPGGELFF.